Described below is a single TCR beta chain sequence and its context. The sample is drawn from a study of T cells in Graves' hyperthyroidism and ophthalmopathy. Template material for amplifying TCR beta CDR3 regions consisted of RNA transcripts. HTBI primers were the set used in a first-round RT-PCR of the TCR CDR3. TCRdb re-called the multiplex PCR reads through MiXCR, storing one row per CDR3 protein. The sample yields hundreds of thousands of distinct CDR3 sequences, about 18% seen once. The sample taken for sequencing was blood. The clonotype originates from a woman between 18 and 29 years old with Graves' hyperthyroidism.

This CDR3 is CASSLDLAGGIDEQYF. In DNA, the CDR3 is TGTGCCAGCAGCTTAGATCTGGCAGGGGGCATCGACGAGCAGTACTTC. This chain uses TRBV11-2 with TRBJ2-7, with 8 bases aligning to TRBD1. Germline loops: CDR1 SGHAT, CDR2 FQNNGV. CDR3 length equals 16 residues. The junction had 9 bases not matched to a gene; V was cut back by 0 bases and J by 5 bases.